These 2 T cell receptor beta chains share one sample of origin, sequenced in a study of technical replicates of blood from a handful of donors. The table came from immunoSEQ multiplex PCR; TCRdb's copy has only in-frame clones and leaves some out. In the table there are 91,000 or so clones, 95% of which are singletons. Sequenced input: T cells isolated from PBMCs. Receptors originate from a human donor in good health.

The V gene is TRBV5-1, the J gene TRBJ2-5; D perhaps matches TRBD1 (5 bases). CDR3 size: 15 residues. V was cut by 3 bases and J by 5 bases, with 17 bases left in between. Germline CDR1 and CDR2: SGHRS and YFSETQ. CDR3 DNA sequence: TGCGCCAGCAGCTCCCTGAATGGGGCTGGTGAGACCCAGTACTTC. This sequence encodes CASSSLNGAGETQYF.

This clone was detected only once. CDR3 nucleotides: TGCGCCAGCAGCTACCAGACAGGGAACGAGCAGTACTTC. This encodes CASSYQTGNEQYF. The rearrangement uses TRBV5-1 and TRBJ2-7; 7 bases are shared with TRBD1. There are 13 residues in the CDR3. The germline V gene has CDR1 SGHRS and CDR2 YFSETQ. Trimming took 3 bases from V and 5 from J; bases not matched to a gene: 5. Using reference TRBV5-1 and TRBJ2-7 for the parts outside the CDR3, the full variable domain is KAGVTQTPRYLIKTRGQQVTLSCSPISGHRSVSWYQQTPGQGLQFLFEYFSETQRNKGNFPGRFSGRQFSNSRSEMNVSTLELGDSALYLCASSYQTGNEQYFGPGTRLTVT.